This T cell receptor (beta chain) was observed in a study of blood T cell repertoires in COVID-19. Study details: The United States, Italy and Spain provided the acute and convalescent COVID-19 samples.

Recovery among Cohort 3 donors was established by two negative PCRs, clearance, or symptom resolution. This clone occurred a few times. From germline, CDR1 is LGHNA and CDR2 YNFKEQ. This CDR3 contains 13 residues. Trimming removed 0 bases from V and 12 bases from J, with 12 bases in between. Using immunoSEQ multiplex PCR, the repertoire was profiled, and TCRdb retains in-frame clones only, with some absent. Of about 320,000 clones listed, around nine tenths are singletons. This TCR was sampled from a man between 60 and 70 years old who had recovered from COVID-19. The gene calls are TRBV4-2 and TRBJ2-1, with a tentative D call TRBD2 (5 bases). The source material was PBMCs or T cells enriched from blood (not recorded which). CDR3 sequence: CASSQDNGVGQFF. CDR3 in DNA: TGTGCCAGCAGCCAAGATAACGGGGTCGGGCAGTTCTTC.